The clone carrying this TCR beta chain occurred a few times. Its specificity is unknown. Specified time point: persistent/refractory GD, antithyroid drugs over 5 years with positive TRAb. The authors made the TCR library using RNA they extracted from PBMCs. CDR3 regions were amplified by Arm-PCR using iRepertoire HTBI primers to build TCR beta libraries. TCRdb itself ran the multiplex PCR reads through MiXCR, one entry per CDR3 protein. The sample includes a few hundred thousand distinct CDR3 sequences, less than 25% of them seen just once. Trimming removed 6 bases from V and 3 bases from J; junction bases left unmatched: 8. The V gene's germline CDR1 is MNHNS and CDR2 SASEGT. The CDR3 totals 15 residues. The data originate from a study of regulatory T cells in long-lasting Graves disease. Notes on the study in general: No thyroid tissue was studied; the work used peripheral blood only. The study found TRBV28, TRBJ1-2 and TRBJ2-5 favored in persistent disease.

This sequence joins TRBV6-1 and TRBJ1-5; 7 positions agree with TRBD1. Source: peripheral blood mononuclear cells (PBMCs), taken when the disease was refractory, from a patient treated with antithyroid drugs. The clonotype comes from a female donor with Graves disease. CDR3 coding DNA: TGTGCCAGCAGCACAGGGGTTGGAAACAATCAGCCCCAGCATTTT. This gives the protein CASSTGVGNNQPQHF.